The 16 T cell receptor beta chains in this list originate from one sample, sequenced in a study of Graves' ophthalmopathy and Graves' hyperthyroidism. CDR3 regions of TCR beta were amplified from RNA transcripts. First-round RT-PCR with HTBI primers preceded a second-round multiplex PCR. MiXCR, run by TCRdb on the multiplex PCR reads, gives a single entry per CDR3 protein. The sample holds about 700,000 distinct CDR3 sequences, 35% to 50% seen once. The specimen sequenced was peripheral blood. These receptors all stem from an adult man with Graves' ophthalmopathy.

To note about this clonotype: This could be a read error, since a much larger clone is one nucleotide away. The rearrangement joins TRBV7-9 to TRBJ2-7, with TRBD2 identical over 12 bases. Germline trimming cut 5 bases from V and 6 bases from J; bases unmatched to any gene: 14. Germline V CDR1 and CDR2: SEHNR, FQNEAQ (reference sequence). This CDR3 contains 17 residues. The CDR3 sequence: CASSLRTSGTPIFEQYF. The DNA for the CDR3 is TGTGCCAGCAGCCTCCGGACTAGCGGGACCCCCATCTTCGAGCAGTACTTC.

This CDR3 is CASSQPTGGSRIGQYF. DNA of the CDR3: TGCGCCAGCAGCCAACCTACGGGGGGGTCACGGATCGGGCAGTACTTC. The chain uses TRBV4-3 and TRBJ2-7; 8 bases fit TRBD2. The V gene end was trimmed by 2 bases and the J gene end by 9 bases; junction bases not matched to a gene: 15. Germline values: CDR1 LGHNA, CDR2 YSLEER. This CDR3 region has 16 residues.

This clonotype turned up a few times. V and J are TRBV19 and TRBJ2-2; D not resolved. The germline V gene encodes CDR1 LNHDA and CDR2 SQIVND (reference sequence). CDR3 length equals 13 residues. V was pared by 8 bases and J by 2 bases, with 9 bases between. The CDR3 bases are TGTGCCAGTTTGCACCAAAACACCGGGGAGCTGTTTTTT. As protein: CASLHQNTGELFF. The whole variable domain, remainder taken from reference TRBV19 and TRBJ2-2, is DGGITQSPKYLFRKEGQNVTLSCEQNLNHDAMYWYRQDPGQGLRLIYYSQIVNDFQKGDIAEGYSVSREKKESFPLTVTSAQKNPTAFYLCASLHQNTGELFFGEGSRLTVL.

The chain links TRBV7-2 to TRBJ2-6; D is unresolved. The CDR3 consists of 14 residues. V lost 5 bases, J lost 10 bases, and 15 bases lay in between. Germline values: CDR1 SGHTA, CDR2 FQGNSA. The CDR3 DNA is TGTGCCAGCAGCCAAGGGTACGGAGCTAACGTCCTGACTTTC. Its protein product is CASSQGYGANVLTF.

In this sample, this clonotype turned up a few times. CDR3 amino acids: CASSGLAGVPTGELFF. DNA of the CDR3: TGTGCCAGCAGCGGACTAGCGGGAGTACCGACCGGGGAGCTGTTTTTT. This chain uses TRBV7-9 with TRBJ2-2, with 13 bases lining up with TRBD2. Germline assignment: CDR1 SEHNR and CDR2 FQNEAQ (reference sequence). CDR3 length: 16 amino acids. V gave up 5 bases and J gave up 5 bases; unmatched junction bases: 5.

This clonotype was recorded at least ten times. This chain uses TRBV15 with TRBJ2-5, with 9 bases matching TRBD1. Per germline, CDR1 LNHNV and CDR2 YYDKDF (reference sequence). V was clipped by 5 bases and J by 4 bases; unmatched bases: 8. This CDR3 is built from 15 residues. CDR3 in amino acids: CATSGVTGGRETQYF. In DNA form, the CDR3 reads TGTGCCACCAGCGGGGTTACAGGGGGCCGAGAGACCCAGTACTTC.

The chain couples TRBV10-3 to TRBJ1-1, with 7 nucleotides matching TRBD1. Losses at the gene ends were 0 bases for V and 2 bases for J; bases not matched to a gene: 3. CDR1 is ENHRY and CDR2 is SYGVKD in the germline V gene. The length of the CDR3 is 15 residues. CDR3 residues: CAISESGQTNTEAFF. The CDR3 nucleotides read TGTGCCATCAGTGAGTCGGGACAGACAAACACTGAAGCTTTCTTT.

V usage is TRBV5-1 and J usage is TRBJ2-5, with D perhaps being TRBD1 or TRBD2 (5 bases each). The V end lost 5 bases, the J end lost 3 bases, and 20 bases lay between the germline ends. The CDR3 spans 16 residues. Germline V CDR1 and CDR2: SGHRS, YFSETQ. CDR3 region: CASRPGTAPPKETQYF. CDR3 nucleotides: TGCGCCAGCAGGCCCGGGACGGCCCCCCCCAAAGAGACCCAGTACTTC.

This clonotype was observed a handful of times. V and J are TRBV4-3 and TRBJ2-7; possible D gene TRBD1, 5 bases. Trimming shortened V by 3 bases and J by 3 bases, and 12 bases separated the two germline ends. CDR3 length equals 14 residues. Germline V gene sequence: CDR1 LGHNA, CDR2 YSLEER. The CDR3 is CASSQLGHNYEQYF. For the CDR3, the DNA is TGCGCCAGCAGCCAGCTGGGGCACAACTACGAGCAGTACTTC.

This clonotype appeared many times. V gene TRBV29-1 combines with J gene TRBJ1-2; 7 bases line up with TRBD1. There are 15 residues in the CDR3. The J segment lost 4 bases and the V segment lost 4 bases, leaving 12 bases of the junction unmatched. Germline loops: CDR1 SQVTM, CDR2 ANQGSEA. The CDR3 DNA follows: TGCAGCGTTGGGCCGAGGGACAGCCCGATCTATGGCTACACCTTC. It translates to CSVGPRDSPIYGYTF.

There are a few counts of this clonotype. The V gene is TRBV4-3, the J gene TRBJ1-1; D ambiguous. CDR3 length: 18 residues. CDR1 LGHNA and CDR2 YSLEER come from the germline V gene. V lost 0 bases, J lost 7 bases, and 24 bases lay in between. Here the CDR3 reads CASSQDFGGIKGILEAFF. In DNA form, the CDR3 reads TGCGCCAGCAGCCAAGATTTCGGAGGGATCAAAGGAATACTTGAAGCTTTCTTT.

Note on this clonotype: This may stem from a read error, because a much larger clone lies one nucleotide away. The chain combines TRBV20-1 with TRBJ1-6; possible D gene TRBD1, 5 bases. V was clipped by 3 bases and J by 5 bases, with 11 bases between them. The V gene's germline CDR1 is DFQATT and CDR2 SNEGSKA (reference sequence). CDR3 length: 14 amino acids. The CDR3, as DNA: TGCAGTGCTAGCCAGGGATGGAATAATTCACCCCTCCACTTT. Residues: CSASQGWNNSPLHF.

This clonotype has a count of ten or more. This chain links TRBV5-6 with TRBJ1-5; 8 bases match TRBD1. The CDR3 runs to 15 residues. Unmatched junction bases numbered 10, after V lost 4 bases and J lost 7 bases. CDR1 and CDR2 from the germline V gene are SGHDT and YYEEEE. CDR3 loop: CASSAGQGTGQPQHF. As DNA, the CDR3 is TGTGCCAGCAGCGCAGGACAGGGTACGGGGCAGCCCCAGCATTTT. Drawing the rest from reference TRBV5-6 and TRBJ1-5, the complete variable domain is DAGVTQSPTHLIKTRGQQVTLRCSPKSGHDTVSWYQQALGQGPQFIFQYYEEEERQRGNFPDRFSGHQFPNYSSELNVNALLLGDSALYLCASSAGQGTGQPQHFGDGTRLSIL.

The table lists this clonotype with many counts. V is TRBV7-2 and J is TRBJ1-4; D is unclear. The germline V and J ends were trimmed by 9 bases and 4 bases, with 12 bases remaining between them. Germline lookup yields CDR1 SGHTA and CDR2 FQGNSA. This CDR3 comprises 13 residues. The CDR3 region is CASREAVNEKLFF. The DNA for the CDR3 is TGTGCCAGTAGGGAGGCAGTTAATGAAAAACTGTTTTTT.

This clonotype has at least ten counts. This chain joins TRBV6-5 and TRBJ1-1; 9 bases are shared with TRBD1. CDR1 is MNHEY, CDR2 SVGAGI, per germline. Germline trimming cut 8 bases from V and 5 bases from J; bases unmatched to any gene: 9. There are 14 residues in the CDR3. The CDR3 here is CASGRDRERTEAFF. The CDR3 DNA reads as TGTGCCAGCGGGCGGGACAGGGAACGGACTGAAGCTTTCTTT.

CDR3: CATSRVEEQETQHF. The DNA of the CDR3 is TGTGCCACCAGCAGAGTTGAGGAGCAAGAGACCCAGCATTTT. This rearrangement joins TRBV15 to TRBJ1-5; D remains unclear. The CDR3 is made up of 14 amino acids. Germline V gene lookup returns CDR1 LNHNV and CDR2 YYDKDF (reference sequence). V lost 1 base, J lost 11 bases, and 15 bases lay in between.